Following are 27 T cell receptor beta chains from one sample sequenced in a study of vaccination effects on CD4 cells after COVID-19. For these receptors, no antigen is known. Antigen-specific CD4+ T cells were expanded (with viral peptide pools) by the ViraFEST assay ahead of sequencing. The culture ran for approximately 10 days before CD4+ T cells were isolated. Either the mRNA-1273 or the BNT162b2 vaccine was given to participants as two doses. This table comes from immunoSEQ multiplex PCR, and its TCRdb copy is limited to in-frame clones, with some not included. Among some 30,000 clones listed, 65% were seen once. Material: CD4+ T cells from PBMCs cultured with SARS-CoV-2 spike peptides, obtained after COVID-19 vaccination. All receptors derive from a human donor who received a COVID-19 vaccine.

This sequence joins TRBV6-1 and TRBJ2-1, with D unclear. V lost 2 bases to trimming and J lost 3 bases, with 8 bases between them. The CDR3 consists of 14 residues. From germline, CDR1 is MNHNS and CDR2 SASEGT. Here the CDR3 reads CASSERSLYNEQFF. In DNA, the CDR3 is TGTGCCAGCAGTGAACGGTCCCTCTACAATGAGCAGTTCTTC.

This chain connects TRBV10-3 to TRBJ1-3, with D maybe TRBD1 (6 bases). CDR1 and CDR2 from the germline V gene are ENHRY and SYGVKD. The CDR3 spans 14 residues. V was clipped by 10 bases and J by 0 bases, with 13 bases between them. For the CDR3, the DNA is TGTGCCACCCGGACAGACAGCTCTGGAAACACCATATATTTT. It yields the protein CATRTDSSGNTIYF.

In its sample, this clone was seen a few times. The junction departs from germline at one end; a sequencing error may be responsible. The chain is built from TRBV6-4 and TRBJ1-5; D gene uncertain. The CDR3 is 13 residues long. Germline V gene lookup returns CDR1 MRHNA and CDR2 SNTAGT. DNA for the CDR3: TGTGCCAGCAGTCTCGCTCGGGGTGGACCCCAGCATTTC. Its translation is CASSLARGGPQHF.

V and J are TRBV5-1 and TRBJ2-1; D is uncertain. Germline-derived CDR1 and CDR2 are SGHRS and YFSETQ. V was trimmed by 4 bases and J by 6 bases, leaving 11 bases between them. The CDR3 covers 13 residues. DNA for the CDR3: TGCGCCAGCAGCCCTCAGGATGGCAATGAGCAGTTCTTC. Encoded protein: CASSPQDGNEQFF.

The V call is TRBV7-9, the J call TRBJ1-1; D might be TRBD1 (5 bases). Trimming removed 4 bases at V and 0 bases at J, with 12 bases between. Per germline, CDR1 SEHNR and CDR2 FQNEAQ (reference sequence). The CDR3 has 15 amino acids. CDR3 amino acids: CASSSGGGLNTEAFF. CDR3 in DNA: TGTGCCAGCAGCTCCGGGGGGGGATTGAACACTGAAGCTTTCTTT.

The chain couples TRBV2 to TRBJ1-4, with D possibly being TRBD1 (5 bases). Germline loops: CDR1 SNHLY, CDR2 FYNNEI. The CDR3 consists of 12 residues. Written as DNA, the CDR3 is TGTGGGGGCGGGGACACTAATGAAAAACTGTTTTTT. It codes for CGGGDTNEKLFF.

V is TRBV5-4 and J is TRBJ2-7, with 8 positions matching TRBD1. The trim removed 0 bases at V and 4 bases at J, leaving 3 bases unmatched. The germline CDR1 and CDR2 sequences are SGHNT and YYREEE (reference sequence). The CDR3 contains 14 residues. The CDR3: CASSLEQGAYEQYF. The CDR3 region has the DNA TGTGCCAGCAGCTTGGAGCAGGGGGCTTACGAGCAGTACTTC.

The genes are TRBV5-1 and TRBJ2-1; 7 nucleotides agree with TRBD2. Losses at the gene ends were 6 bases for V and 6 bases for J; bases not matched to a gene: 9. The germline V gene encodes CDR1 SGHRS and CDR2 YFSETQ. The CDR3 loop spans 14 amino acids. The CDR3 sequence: CASKREEVSNEQFF. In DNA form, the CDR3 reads TGCGCCAGCAAACGGGAGGAGGTGTCCAATGAGCAGTTCTTC.

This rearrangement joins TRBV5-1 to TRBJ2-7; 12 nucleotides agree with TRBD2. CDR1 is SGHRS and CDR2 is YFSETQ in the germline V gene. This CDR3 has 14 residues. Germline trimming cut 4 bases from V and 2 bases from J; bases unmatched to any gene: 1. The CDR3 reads CASSTSGGPYEQYF. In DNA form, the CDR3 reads TGCGCCAGCAGCACTAGCGGGGGGCCCTACGAGCAGTACTTC.

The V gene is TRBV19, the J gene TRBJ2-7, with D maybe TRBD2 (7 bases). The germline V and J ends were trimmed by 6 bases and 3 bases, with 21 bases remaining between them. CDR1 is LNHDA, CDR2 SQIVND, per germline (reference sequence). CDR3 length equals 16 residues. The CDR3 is CASRKRGGGDGYEQYF. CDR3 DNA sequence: TGTGCCAGTAGAAAGAGGGGGGGAGGGGACGGCTACGAGCAGTACTTC.

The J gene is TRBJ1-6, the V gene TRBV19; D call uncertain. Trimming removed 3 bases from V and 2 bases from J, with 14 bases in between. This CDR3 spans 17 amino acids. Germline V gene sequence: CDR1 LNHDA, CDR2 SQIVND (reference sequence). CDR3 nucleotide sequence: TGTGCCAGTAGTATCAAAAGAACCATCACCTATAATTCACCCCTCCACTTT. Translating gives CASSIKRTITYNSPLHF.

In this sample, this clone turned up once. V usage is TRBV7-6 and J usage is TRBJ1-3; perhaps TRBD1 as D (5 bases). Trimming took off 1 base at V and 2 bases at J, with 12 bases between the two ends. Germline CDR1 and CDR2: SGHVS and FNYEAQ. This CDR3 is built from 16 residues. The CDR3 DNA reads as TGTGCCAGCAGCTTAGGCTCAGGGTACCCTGGAAACACCATATATTTT. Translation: CASSLGSGYPGNTIYF.

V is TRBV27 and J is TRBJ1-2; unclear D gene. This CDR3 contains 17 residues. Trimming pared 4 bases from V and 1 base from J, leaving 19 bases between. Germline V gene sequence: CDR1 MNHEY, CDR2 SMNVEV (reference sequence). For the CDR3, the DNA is TGTGCCAGCAGTTATCGGGCAGGCCGATCCCTTAACTATGGCTACACCTTC. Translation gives CASSYRAGRSLNYGYTF.

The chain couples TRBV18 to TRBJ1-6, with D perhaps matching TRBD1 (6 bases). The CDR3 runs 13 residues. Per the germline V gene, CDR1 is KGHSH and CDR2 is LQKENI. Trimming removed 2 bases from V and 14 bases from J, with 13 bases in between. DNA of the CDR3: TGTGCCAGCTCACCAGGGGGCCCCTCGGCCCTCCACTTT. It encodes CASSPGGPSALHF.

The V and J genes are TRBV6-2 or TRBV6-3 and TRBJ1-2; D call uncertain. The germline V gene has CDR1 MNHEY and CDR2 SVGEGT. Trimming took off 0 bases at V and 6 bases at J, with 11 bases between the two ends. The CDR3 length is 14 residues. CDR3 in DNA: TGTGCCAGCAGTTACTCGGTGGATTTAAATGGCTACACCTTC. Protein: CASSYSVDLNGYTF.

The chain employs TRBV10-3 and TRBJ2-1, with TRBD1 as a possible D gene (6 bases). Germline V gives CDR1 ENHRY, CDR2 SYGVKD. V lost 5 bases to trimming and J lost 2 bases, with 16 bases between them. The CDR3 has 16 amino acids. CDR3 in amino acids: CAISPGGQGTYNEQFF. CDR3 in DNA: TGTGCCATCAGTCCCGGTGGGCAGGGGACCTACAATGAGCAGTTCTTC.

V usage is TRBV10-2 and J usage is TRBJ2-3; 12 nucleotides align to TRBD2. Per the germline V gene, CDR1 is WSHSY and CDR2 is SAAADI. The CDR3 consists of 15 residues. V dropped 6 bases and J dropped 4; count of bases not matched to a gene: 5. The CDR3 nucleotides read TGCGCCAGCAGAGACCGGACTAGCGGGGCAGATACGCAGTATTTT. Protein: CASRDRTSGADTQYF.

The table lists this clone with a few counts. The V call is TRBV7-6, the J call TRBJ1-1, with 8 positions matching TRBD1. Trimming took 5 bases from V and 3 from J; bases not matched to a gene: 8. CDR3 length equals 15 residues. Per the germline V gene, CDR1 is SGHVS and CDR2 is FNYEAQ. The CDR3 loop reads CASSLRTGTYTEAFF. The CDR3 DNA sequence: TGTGCCAGCAGCCTTAGGACAGGGACTTACACTGAAGCTTTCTTT. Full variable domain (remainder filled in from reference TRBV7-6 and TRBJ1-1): GAGVSQSPRYKVTKRGQDVALRCDPISGHVSLYWYRQALGQGPEFLTYFNYEAQQDKSGLPNDRFSAERPEGSISTLTIQRTEQRDSAMYRCASSLRTGTYTEAFFGQGTRLTVV.

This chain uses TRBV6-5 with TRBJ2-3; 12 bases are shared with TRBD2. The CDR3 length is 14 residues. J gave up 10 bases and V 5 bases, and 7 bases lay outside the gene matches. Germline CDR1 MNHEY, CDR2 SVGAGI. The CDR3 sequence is CASSTPLAGGAQYF. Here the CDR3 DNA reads TGTGCCAGCAGTACCCCTCTAGCGGGAGGGGCGCAGTATTTT.

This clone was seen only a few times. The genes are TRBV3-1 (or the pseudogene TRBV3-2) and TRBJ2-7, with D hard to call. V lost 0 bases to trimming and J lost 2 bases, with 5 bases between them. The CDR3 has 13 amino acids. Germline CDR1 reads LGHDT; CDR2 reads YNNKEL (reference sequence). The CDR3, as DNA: TGTGCCAGCAGCCAAGATGCGCCCTACGAGCAGTACTTC. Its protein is CASSQDAPYEQYF.

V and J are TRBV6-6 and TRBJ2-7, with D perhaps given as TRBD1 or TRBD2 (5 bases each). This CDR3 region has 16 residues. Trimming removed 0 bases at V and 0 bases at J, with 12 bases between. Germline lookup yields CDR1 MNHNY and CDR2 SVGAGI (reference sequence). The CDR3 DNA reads TGTGCCAGCAGTTACTCGCCCCGGGACGCCTCCTACGAGCAGTACTTC. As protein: CASSYSPRDASYEQYF.

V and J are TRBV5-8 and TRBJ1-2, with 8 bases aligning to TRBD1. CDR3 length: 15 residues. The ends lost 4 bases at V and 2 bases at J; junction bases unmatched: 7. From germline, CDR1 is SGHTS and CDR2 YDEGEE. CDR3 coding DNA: TGTGCCAGCAGCCCCCCGGGACAGGAAAACTATGGCTACACCTTC. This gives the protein CASSPPGQENYGYTF.

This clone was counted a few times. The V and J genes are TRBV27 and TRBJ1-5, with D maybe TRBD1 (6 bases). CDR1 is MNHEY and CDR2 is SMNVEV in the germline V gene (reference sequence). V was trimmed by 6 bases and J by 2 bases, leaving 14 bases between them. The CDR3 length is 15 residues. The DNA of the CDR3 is TGTGCCAGCAGCACCGGGGGCCGAGGCAATCAGCCCCAGCATTTT. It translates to CASSTGGRGNQPQHF.

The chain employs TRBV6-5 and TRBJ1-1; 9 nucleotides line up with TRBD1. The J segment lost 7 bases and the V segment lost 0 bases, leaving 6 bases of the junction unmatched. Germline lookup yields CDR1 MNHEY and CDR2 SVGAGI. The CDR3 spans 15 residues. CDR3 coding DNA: TGTGCCAGCAGTTACTCAATGACAGGGGGAAGTGAAGCTTTCTTT. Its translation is CASSYSMTGGSEAFF.

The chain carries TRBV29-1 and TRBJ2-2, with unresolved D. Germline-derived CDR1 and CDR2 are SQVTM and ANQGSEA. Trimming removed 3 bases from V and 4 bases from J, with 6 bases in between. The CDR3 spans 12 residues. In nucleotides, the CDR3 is TGCAGCGTTGAGTGGGGCACCGGGGAGCTGTTTTTT. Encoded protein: CSVEWGTGELFF.

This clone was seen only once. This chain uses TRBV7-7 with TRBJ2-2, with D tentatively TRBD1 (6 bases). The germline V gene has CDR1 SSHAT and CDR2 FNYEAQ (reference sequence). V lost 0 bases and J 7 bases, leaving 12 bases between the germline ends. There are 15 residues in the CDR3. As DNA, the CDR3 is TGTGCCAGCAGCTTAGCCCAGGGGACGGGCGGGGAGCTGTTTTTT. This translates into CASSLAQGTGGELFF.

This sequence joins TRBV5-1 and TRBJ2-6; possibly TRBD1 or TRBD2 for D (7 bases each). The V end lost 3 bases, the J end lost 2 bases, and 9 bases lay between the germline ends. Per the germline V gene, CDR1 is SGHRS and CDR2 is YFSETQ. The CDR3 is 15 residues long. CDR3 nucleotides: TGCGCCAGCAGCTCAGGGGGGGCTGGGGCCAACGTCCTGACTTTC. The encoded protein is CASSSGGAGANVLTF.